The 10 T cell receptor beta chains reported below all come from one sample, sequenced in a study of cytomegalovirus exposure and HLA in healthy donors. It was with 60 Vbeta and 13 Jbeta primers that the PCR ran. Here immunoSEQ multiplex PCR was the method, and the copy in TCRdb shows in-frame clones only, minus some. Of under 120,000 clones listed, 79% are singletons. Source material: PBMCs. The origin of the receptors is a woman aged 40 to 49 in good health and CMV-seronegative.

In its sample, this clone was seen once. The chain uses TRBV7-9 and TRBJ2-2, with 11 bases fitting TRBD2. CDR3 length: 16 residues. Germline CDR1 reads SEHNR; CDR2 reads FQNEAQ (reference sequence). The V and J ends lost 3 bases and 5 bases, in that order; junction bases with no gene match: 5. The CDR3 here is CASSFTSGRGTGELFF. The CDR3 DNA follows: TGTGCCAGCAGCTTTACTAGCGGGAGAGGAACCGGGGAGCTGTTTTTT.

This clone showed up just once. The chain combines TRBV6-5 with TRBJ2-7; the match to TRBD2 covers 10 bases. From germline, CDR1 is MNHEY and CDR2 SVGAGI. The V gene end was trimmed by 7 bases and the J gene end by 2 bases; junction bases not matched to a gene: 8. CDR3 length equals 15 residues. This CDR3 is CASTSGTSVTYEQYF. CDR3 nucleotides: TGTGCCAGCACTTCCGGGACTAGCGTTACCTACGAGCAGTACTTC.

Concerning this clone itself: Other nucleotide sequences in the sample specify the same CDR3. The gene calls are TRBV9 and TRBJ1-5; 9 bases line up with TRBD1. The germline gives CDR1 SGDLS, CDR2 YYNGEE. Trimming removed 5 bases from V and 3 bases from J; junction bases left unmatched: 3. This CDR3 is built from 14 residues. In nucleotides, the CDR3 is TGTGCCAGCAGTGGGACAGGGAACAATCAGCCCCAGCATTTT. Its protein product is CASSGTGNNQPQHF.

V is TRBV6-1 and J is TRBJ2-3; 8 nucleotides agree with TRBD1. Germline CDR1 is MNHNS and CDR2 is SASEGT. Losses at the gene ends were 1 base for V and 8 bases for J; bases not matched to a gene: 8. CDR3 length: 15 residues. The CDR3 region is CASSEGGTGYATQYF. The CDR3 nucleotides are TGTGCCAGCAGTGAAGGGGGGACAGGCTATGCTACGCAGTATTTT.

The J gene is TRBJ2-1, the V gene TRBV9; D is perhaps TRBD1 (5 bases). V was pared by 0 bases and J by 2 bases, with 12 bases between. The CDR3 sequence is 16 residues long. Germline CDR1 and CDR2: SGDLS and YYNGEE. The DNA of the CDR3 is TGTGCCAGCAGCGTAGGGACAAACAACGCCTACAATGAGCAGTTCTTC. Translating gives CASSVGTNNAYNEQFF.

The rearrangement joins TRBV7-9 to TRBJ2-1, with D tentatively TRBD2 (5 bases). In germline, CDR1 is SEHNR, CDR2 FQNEAQ (reference sequence). The CDR3 sequence is 15 residues long. Deletions cut 5 bases from V and 0 bases from J, with 11 bases between. The CDR3 DNA is TGTGCCAGCAGCCCAAGCGGAAGCTCCTACAATGAGCAGTTCTTC. It is translated as CASSPSGSSYNEQFF.

The genes are TRBV6-5 and TRBJ1-4, with TRBD1 as a possible D gene (5 bases). The V and J ends lost 3 bases and 5 bases respectively, with 10 bases between them. The CDR3 extends over 14 amino acids. The germline V gene encodes CDR1 MNHEY and CDR2 SVGAGI. The CDR3 region has the DNA TGTGCCAGCAGTTATACATCAGGGAATGAAAAACTGTTTTTT. Amino acid sequence: CASSYTSGNEKLFF.

To note about this clone: One end of the junction fails to match germline, which may point to a read error. The gene calls are TRBV5-1 and TRBJ1-2; D gene uncertain. The CDR3 runs to 13 residues. Germline V CDR1 and CDR2: SGHRS, YFSETQ. This chain's CDR3 is CAGSRSLDYGYTF. CDR3 nucleotides: TGCGCCGGCAGCCGGTCGTTGGACTATGGCTACACCTTC.

The genes are TRBV29-1 and TRBJ2-5, with 8 bases identical to TRBD2. The J call is uncertain, as TRBJ2-7 better fits the DNA end. The CDR3 runs to 14 residues. CDR1 and CDR2 from the germline V gene are SQVTM and ANQGSEA. The CDR3 sequence is CSVAATSDSYEQYF. The CDR3 DNA reads TGCAGCGTGGCCGCGACTAGCGACTCCTACGAGCAGTACTTC.

The V gene is TRBV5-8, the J gene TRBJ1-1, with unresolved D. The germline gives CDR1 SGHTS, CDR2 YDEGEE. With 2 bases removed from V and 4 bases from J, the gap between germline ends came to 9 bases. This CDR3 has 13 residues. As DNA, the CDR3 is TGTGCCAGCAGCTTCCTACGGGGCACTGAAGCTTTCTTT. The encoded protein is CASSFLRGTEAFF.